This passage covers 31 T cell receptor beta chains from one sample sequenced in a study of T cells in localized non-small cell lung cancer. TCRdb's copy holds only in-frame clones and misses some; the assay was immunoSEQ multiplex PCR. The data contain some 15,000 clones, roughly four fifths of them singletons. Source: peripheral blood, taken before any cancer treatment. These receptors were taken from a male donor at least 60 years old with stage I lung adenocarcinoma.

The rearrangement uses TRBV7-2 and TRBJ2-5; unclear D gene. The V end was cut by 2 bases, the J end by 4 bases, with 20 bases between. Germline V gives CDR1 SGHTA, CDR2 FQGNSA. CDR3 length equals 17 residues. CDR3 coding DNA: TGTGCCAGCAGCTTATTAGGCATTGGGGTGGTCGGAGAGACCCAGTACTTC. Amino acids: CASSLLGIGVVGETQYF.

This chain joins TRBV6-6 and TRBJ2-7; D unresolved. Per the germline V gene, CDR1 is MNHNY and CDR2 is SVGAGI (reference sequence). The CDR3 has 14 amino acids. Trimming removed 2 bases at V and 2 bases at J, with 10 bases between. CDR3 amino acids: CASSYGRLTYEQYF. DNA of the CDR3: TGTGCCAGCAGTTACGGCAGGTTAACCTACGAGCAGTACTTC.

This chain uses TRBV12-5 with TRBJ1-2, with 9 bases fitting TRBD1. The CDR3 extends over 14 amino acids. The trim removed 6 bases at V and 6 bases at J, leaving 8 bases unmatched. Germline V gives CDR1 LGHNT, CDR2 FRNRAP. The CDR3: CASGFGTGLNGYTF. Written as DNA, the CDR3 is TGTGCTAGTGGATTCGGGACAGGGTTAAATGGCTACACCTTC.

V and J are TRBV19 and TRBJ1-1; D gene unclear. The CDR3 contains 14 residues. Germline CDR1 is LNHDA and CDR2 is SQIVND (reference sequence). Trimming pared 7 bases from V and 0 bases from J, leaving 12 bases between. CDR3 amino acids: CASTLGPMNTEAFF. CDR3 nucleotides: TGTGCCAGTACCCTCGGTCCCATGAACACTGAAGCTTTCTTT.

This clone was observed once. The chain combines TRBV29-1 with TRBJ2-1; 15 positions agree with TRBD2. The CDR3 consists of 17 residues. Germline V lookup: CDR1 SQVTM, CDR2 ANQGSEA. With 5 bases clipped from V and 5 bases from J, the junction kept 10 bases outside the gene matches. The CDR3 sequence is CSVNGLAGGPDDNEQFF. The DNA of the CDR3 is TGCAGCGTTAATGGACTAGCGGGAGGGCCCGACGACAATGAGCAGTTCTTC.

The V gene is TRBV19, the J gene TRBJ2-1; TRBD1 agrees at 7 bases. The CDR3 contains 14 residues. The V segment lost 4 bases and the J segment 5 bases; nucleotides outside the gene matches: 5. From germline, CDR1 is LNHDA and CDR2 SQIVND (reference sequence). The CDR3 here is CASSTGQWNNEQFF. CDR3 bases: TGTGCCAGTAGTACGGGACAGTGGAACAATGAGCAGTTCTTC. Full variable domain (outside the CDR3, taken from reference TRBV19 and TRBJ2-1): DGGITQSPKYLFRKEGQNVTLSCEQNLNHDAMYWYRQDPGQGLRLIYYSQIVNDFQKGDIAEGYSVSREKKESFPLTVTSAQKNPTAFYLCASSTGQWNNEQFFGPGTRLTVL.

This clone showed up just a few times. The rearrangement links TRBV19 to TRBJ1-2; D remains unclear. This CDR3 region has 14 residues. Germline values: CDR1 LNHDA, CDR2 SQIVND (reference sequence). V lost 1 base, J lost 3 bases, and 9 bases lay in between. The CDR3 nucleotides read TGTGCCAGTAGTATAGGGACCGACCACTATGGCTACACCTTC. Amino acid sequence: CASSIGTDHYGYTF.

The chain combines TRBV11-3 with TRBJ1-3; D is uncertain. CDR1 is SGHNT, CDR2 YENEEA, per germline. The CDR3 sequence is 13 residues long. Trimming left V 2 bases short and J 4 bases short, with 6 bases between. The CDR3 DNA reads TGTGCCAGCAGCTTAACGGGGGGAAACACCATATATTTT. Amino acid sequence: CASSLTGGNTIYF.

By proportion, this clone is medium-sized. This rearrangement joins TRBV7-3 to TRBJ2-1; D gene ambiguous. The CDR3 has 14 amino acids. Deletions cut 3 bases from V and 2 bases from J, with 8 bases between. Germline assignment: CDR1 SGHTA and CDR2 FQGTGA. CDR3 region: CASSFSSPYNEQFF. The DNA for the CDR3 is TGTGCCAGCAGCTTCTCGTCCCCCTACAATGAGCAGTTCTTC.

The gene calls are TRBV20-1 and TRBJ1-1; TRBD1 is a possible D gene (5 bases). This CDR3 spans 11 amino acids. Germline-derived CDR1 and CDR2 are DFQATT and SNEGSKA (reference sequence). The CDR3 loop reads CAVGGNTEAFF. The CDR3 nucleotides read TGCGCTGTCGGGGGGAACACTGAAGCTTTCTTT.

The CDR3 sequence is CATSKFLGLAGDESSYNEQFF. The DNA of the CDR3 is TGTGCCACCAGCAAATTCCTCGGACTAGCGGGAGACGAGAGCTCCTACAATGAGCAGTTCTTC. The chain links TRBV15 to TRBJ2-1; 13 bases are a match to TRBD2. This CDR3 contains 21 residues. CDR1 LNHNV and CDR2 YYDKDF come from the germline V gene (reference sequence). Trimming cost V 4 bases and J 0 bases; bases outside gene matches: 15.

CDR3 in DNA: TGTGCCAGCAGAGGGGGAGAGGGGGGCGCCGTGTATTGGGATGACAACTATGGCTACACCTTC. This codes for CASRGGEGGAVYWDDNYGYTF. This chain uses TRBV27 with TRBJ1-2; tentatively, D is TRBD1 (6 bases). Germline V gene lookup returns CDR1 MNHEY and CDR2 SMNVEV (reference sequence). The CDR3 extends over 21 amino acids. V lost 6 bases and J lost 2, with 34 bases in between.

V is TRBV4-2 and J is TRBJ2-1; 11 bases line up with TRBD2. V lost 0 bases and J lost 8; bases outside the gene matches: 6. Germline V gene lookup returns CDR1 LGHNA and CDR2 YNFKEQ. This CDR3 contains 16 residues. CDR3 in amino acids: CASSQDFTSGGYEQFF. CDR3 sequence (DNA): TGTGCCAGCAGCCAAGATTTCACTAGCGGGGGCTATGAGCAGTTCTTC.

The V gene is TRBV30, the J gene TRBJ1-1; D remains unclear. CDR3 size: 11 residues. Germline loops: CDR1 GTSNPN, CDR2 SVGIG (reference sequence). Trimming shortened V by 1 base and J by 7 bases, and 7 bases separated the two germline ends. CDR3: CAWSGPYEAFF. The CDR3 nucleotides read TGTGCCTGGAGTGGTCCGTATGAAGCTTTCTTT. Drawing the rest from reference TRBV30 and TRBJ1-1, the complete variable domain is SQTIHQWPATLVQPVGSPLSLECTVEGTSNPNLYWYRQAAGRGLQLLFYSVGIGQISSEVPQNLSASRPQDRQFILSSKKLLLSDSGFYLCAWSGPYEAFFGQGTRLTVV.

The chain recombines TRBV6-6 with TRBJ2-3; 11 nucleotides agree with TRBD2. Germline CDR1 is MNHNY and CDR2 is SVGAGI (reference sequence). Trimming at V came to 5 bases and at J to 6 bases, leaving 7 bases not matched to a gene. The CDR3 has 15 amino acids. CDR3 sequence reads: CASSPGTSGGDTQYF. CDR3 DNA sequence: TGTGCCAGCAGTCCCGGGACTAGCGGCGGGGATACGCAGTATTTT.

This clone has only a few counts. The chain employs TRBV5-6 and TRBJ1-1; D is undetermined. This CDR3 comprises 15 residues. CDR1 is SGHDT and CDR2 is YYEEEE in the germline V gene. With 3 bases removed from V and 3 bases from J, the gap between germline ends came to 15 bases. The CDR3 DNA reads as TGTGCCAGCAGCTCTAAAGGGTACATGGACACTGAAGCTTTCTTT. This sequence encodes CASSSKGYMDTEAFF.

This CDR3 is CASSLGTGTANYGYTF. Here the CDR3 DNA reads TGTGCCAGCAGCTTAGGAACCGGGACAGCTAACTATGGCTACACCTTC. The V call is TRBV7-2, the J call TRBJ1-2; the match to TRBD1 covers 7 bases. Germline assignment: CDR1 SGHTA and CDR2 FQGNSA. Unmatched junction bases numbered 5, after V lost 1 base and J lost 0 bases. The CDR3 runs to 16 residues. The complete variable domain, with remaining parts taken from reference TRBV7-2 and TRBJ1-2, reads GAGVSQSPSNKVTEKGKDVELRCDPISGHTALYWYRQSLGQGLEFLIYFQGNSAPDKSGLPSDRFSAERTGGSVSTLTIQRTQQEDSAVYLCASSLGTGTANYGYTFGSGTRLTVV.

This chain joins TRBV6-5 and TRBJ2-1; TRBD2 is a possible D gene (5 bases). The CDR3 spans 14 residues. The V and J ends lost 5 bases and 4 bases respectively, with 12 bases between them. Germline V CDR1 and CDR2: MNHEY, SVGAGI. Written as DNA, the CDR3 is TGTGCCAGCAGTACCTGGTCGGGGTACAATGAGCAGTTCTTC. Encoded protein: CASSTWSGYNEQFF.

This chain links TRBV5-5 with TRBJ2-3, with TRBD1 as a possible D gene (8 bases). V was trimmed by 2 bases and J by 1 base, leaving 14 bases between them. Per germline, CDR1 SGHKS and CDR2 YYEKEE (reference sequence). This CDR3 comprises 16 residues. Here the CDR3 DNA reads TGTGCCAGCAGCTTTGACAGGGGAGGGCGCACAGATACGCAGTATTTT. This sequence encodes CASSFDRGGRTDTQYF.

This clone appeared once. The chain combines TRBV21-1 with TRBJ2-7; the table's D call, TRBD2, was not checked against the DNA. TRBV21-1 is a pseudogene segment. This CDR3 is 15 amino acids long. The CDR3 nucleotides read TGTGCCAGCAGCAAAAGGGGGGGCACCCCCTACGAGCAGTACTTC. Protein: CASSKRGGTPYEQYF.

In DNA form, the CDR3 reads TGCGCCAGCAGCACGGGACAGTATAATTCACCCCTCCACTTT. Translation gives CASSTGQYNSPLHF. J is TRBJ1-6 and V is TRBV5-1, with 7 bases that match TRBD1. This CDR3 region has 14 residues. In germline, CDR1 is SGHRS, CDR2 YFSETQ. The V gene end was trimmed by 4 bases and the J gene end by 4 bases; junction bases not matched to a gene: 2.

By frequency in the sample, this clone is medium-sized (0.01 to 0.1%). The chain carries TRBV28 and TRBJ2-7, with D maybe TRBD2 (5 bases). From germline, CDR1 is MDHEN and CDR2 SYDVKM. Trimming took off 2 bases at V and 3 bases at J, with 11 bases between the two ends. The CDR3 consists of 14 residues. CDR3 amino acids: CASSLERRGYEQYF. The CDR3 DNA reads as TGTGCCAGCAGTTTAGAGCGCCGGGGCTACGAGCAGTACTTC. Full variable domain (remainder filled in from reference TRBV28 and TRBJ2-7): DVKVTQSSRYLVKRTGEKVFLECVQDMDHENMFWYRQDPGLGLRLIYFSYDVKMKEKGDIPEGYSVSREKKERFSLILESASTNQTSMYLCASSLERRGYEQYFGPGTRLTVT.

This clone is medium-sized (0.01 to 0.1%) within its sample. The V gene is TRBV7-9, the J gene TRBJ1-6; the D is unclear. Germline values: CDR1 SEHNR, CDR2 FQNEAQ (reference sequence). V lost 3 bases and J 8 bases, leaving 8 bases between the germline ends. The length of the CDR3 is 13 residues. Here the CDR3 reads CASSLRGDSPLHF. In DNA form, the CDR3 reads TGTGCCAGCAGCTTGCGTGGGGATTCACCCCTCCACTTT.

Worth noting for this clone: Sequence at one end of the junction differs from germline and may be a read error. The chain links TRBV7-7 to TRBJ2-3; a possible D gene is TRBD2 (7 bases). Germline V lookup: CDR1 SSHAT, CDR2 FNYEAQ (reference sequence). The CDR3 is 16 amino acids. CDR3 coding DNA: TGTGCTAGCAGCCCCCTGGGGGCGGGGGCCACAGATACGCAGTATTTT. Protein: CASSPLGAGATDTQYF.

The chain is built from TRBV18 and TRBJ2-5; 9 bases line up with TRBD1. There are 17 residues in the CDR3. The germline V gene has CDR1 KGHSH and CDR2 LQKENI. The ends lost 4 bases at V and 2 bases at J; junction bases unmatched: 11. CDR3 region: CASSQQPTGTGQETQYF. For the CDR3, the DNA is TGTGCCAGCTCACAGCAACCCACCGGGACAGGGCAAGAGACCCAGTACTTC.

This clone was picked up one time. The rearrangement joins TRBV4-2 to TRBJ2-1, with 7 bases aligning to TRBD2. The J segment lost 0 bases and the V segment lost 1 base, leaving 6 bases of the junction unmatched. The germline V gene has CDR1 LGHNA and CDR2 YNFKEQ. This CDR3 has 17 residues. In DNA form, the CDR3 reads TGTGCCAGCAGCCAAGTAGAGGGCGGGAGCTCCTACAATGAGCAGTTCTTC. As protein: CASSQVEGGSSYNEQFF.

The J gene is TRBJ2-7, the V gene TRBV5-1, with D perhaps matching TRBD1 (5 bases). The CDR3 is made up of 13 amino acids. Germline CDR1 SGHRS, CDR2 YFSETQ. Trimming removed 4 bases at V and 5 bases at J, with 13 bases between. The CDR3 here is CASSQPGSDEQYF. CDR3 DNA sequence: TGCGCCAGCAGCCAACCAGGGTCAGACGAGCAGTACTTC. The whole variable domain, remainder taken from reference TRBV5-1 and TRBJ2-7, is KAGVTQTPRYLIKTRGQQVTLSCSPISGHRSVSWYQQTPGQGLQFLFEYFSETQRNKGNFPGRFSGRQFSNSRSEMNVSTLELGDSALYLCASSQPGSDEQYFGPGTRLTVT.

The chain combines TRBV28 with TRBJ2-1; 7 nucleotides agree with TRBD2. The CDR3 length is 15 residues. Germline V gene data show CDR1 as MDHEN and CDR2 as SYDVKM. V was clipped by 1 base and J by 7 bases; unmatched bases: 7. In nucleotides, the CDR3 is TGTGCCAGCAGTTTATTGGGGGGAGCGGGAAATGAGCAGTTCTTC. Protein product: CASSLLGGAGNEQFF.

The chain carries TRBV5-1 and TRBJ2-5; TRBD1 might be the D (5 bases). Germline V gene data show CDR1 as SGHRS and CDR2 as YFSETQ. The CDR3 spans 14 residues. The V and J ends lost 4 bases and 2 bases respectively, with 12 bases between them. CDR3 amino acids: CASSVTVGQETQYF. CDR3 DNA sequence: TGCGCCAGCAGCGTGACAGTAGGACAAGAGACCCAGTACTTC.

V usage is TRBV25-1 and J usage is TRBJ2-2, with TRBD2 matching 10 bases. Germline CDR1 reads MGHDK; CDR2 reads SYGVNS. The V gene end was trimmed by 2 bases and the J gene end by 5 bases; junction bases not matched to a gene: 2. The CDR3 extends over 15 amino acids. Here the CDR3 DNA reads TGTGCCAGCAGTGAAGCTAGCGGGGGAACCGGGGAGCTGTTTTTT. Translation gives CASSEASGGTGELFF.

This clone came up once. CDR3 in amino acids: CATSRDRTSTDTQYF. CDR3 coding DNA: TGTGCCACCAGCAGGGACAGAACTAGCACAGATACGCAGTATTTT. The gene calls are TRBV15 and TRBJ2-3; TRBD1 might be the D (6 bases). Trimming took 3 bases from V and 0 from J, leaving 10 bases between them. Germline CDR1 and CDR2: LNHNV and YYDKDF (reference sequence). The CDR3 runs to 15 residues.